One sample yielded the 24 T cell receptor beta chains listed below, sequenced in a study of post-analysis software for immune sequencing data (dated by TCRdb to 2014 to 2015). Receptors were amplified or captured by PCR. Sequencing was performed on an Illumina HiSeq 2500. Unique molecular identifiers were incorporated into TCR beta cDNA libraries to reduce PCR and sequencing biases. Using fastp at Q25 and MiXCR, TCRdb reprocessed the public reads and kept productive beta chains. Every distinct CDR3 protein forms one entry, paired with its most common genes and DNA. This sample has fewer than 550,000 distinct CDR3 sequences in its table, and 34% of those were observed once. Around 6% of the sample rests with the top ten. Their recognized antigens are unknown. What the research found in general, with its limitations: Significantly higher frequencies in patients than in controls were found for roughly 5 TRBV segments, including TRBV5-6, TRBV5-1 and TRBV20-1.

Sequencing was carried out using blood. The receptors originated from a girl younger than 18 with multiple sclerosis.

The sample holds a few counts of this clonotype. The chain is built from TRBV20-1 and TRBJ2-3; D remains ambiguous. The CDR3 spans 12 residues. In germline, CDR1 is DFQATT, CDR2 SNEGSKA (reference sequence). Trimming cost V 1 base and J 5 bases, with 7 bases left between them. DNA for the CDR3: TGCAGTGCTAGAGGACCCAAAGATACGCAGTATTTT. This translates into CSARGPKDTQYF.

The rearrangement joins TRBV29-1 to TRBJ2-1; D possibly corresponds to TRBD2 (6 bases). Trimming removed 3 bases from V and 0 bases from J, with 9 bases in between. Germline V lookup: CDR1 SQVTM, CDR2 ANQGSEA. This CDR3 comprises 14 residues. The CDR3 region is CSVEAGSSYNEQFF. CDR3 bases: TGCAGCGTTGAGGCGGGAAGCTCCTACAATGAGCAGTTCTTC.

This clonotype was observed at least ten times. This chain links TRBV20-1 with TRBJ2-5, with 7 bases fitting TRBD2. Losses at the gene ends were 5 bases for V and 0 bases for J; bases not matched to a gene: 9. Germline values: CDR1 DFQATT, CDR2 SNEGSKA (reference sequence). CDR3 length: 15 residues. The CDR3 coding sequence is TGCAGTGCTGAAGGCGGGGGAGTATACCAAGAGACCCAGTACTTC. Translating gives CSAEGGGVYQETQYF.

The chain recombines TRBV12-3 or TRBV12-4 with TRBJ1-4; D uncertain. Trimming cost V 6 bases and J 0 bases, with 8 bases left between them. The CDR3 runs 14 residues. This CDR3 is CASSELATNEKLFF. In DNA, the CDR3 is TGTGCCAGCAGCGAGCTCGCAACTAATGAAAAACTGTTTTTT.

As DNA, the CDR3 is TGTGCCAGCAGTCTGGGACATCAATTGAACTATGGCTACACCTTC. Its translation: CASSLGHQLNYGYTF. The rearrangement uses TRBV6-5 and TRBJ1-2; TRBD1 is a possible D gene (6 bases). The CDR3 contains 15 residues. Between the trimmed V and J ends, which lost 5 bases and 2 bases, there was a span of 15 bases. Per the germline V gene, CDR1 is MNHEY and CDR2 is SVGAGI.

The V and J genes are TRBV6-6 and TRBJ1-5; TRBD1 agrees at 9 bases. The V segment lost 3 bases and the J segment 5 bases; nucleotides outside the gene matches: 2. Germline-derived CDR1 and CDR2 are MNHNY and SVGAGI (reference sequence). The CDR3 sequence is 14 residues long. The chain's CDR3 is CASSYRDRDQPQHF. In DNA, the CDR3 is TGTGCCAGCAGTTATAGGGACAGGGATCAGCCCCAGCATTTT.

This chain links TRBV3-1 with TRBJ2-1; the D gene is possibly TRBD1 (5 bases). Trimming shortened V by 3 bases and J by 10 bases, and 13 bases separated the two germline ends. CDR1 is LGHDT and CDR2 is YNNKEL in the germline V gene (reference sequence). CDR3 size: 13 residues. The CDR3 nucleotides are TGTGCCAGCAGCCACGATTGGGGCTACGAGCAGTTCTTC. It specifies CASSHDWGYEQFF.

This clonotype was seen a single time. A much larger clone lies one base from this, so it may be a read error. The V call is TRBV20-1, the J call TRBJ2-4; 14 bases agree with TRBD2. The V gene's germline CDR1 is DFQATT and CDR2 SNEGSKA (reference sequence). The CDR3 runs 14 residues. After removal of 7 bases from V and 13 bases from J, the junction contained 12 bases not matched to a gene. The CDR3 DNA follows: TGCAGTGGGTTTGGGACTAGCGGGGGTGATGAGCAGTACTTC. Protein: CSGFGTSGGDEQYF.

The V call is TRBV5-1, the J call TRBJ2-1; D unclear. V was cut by 4 bases and J by 6 bases, with 8 bases left in between. The CDR3 sequence is 12 residues long. The V gene's germline CDR1 is SGHRS and CDR2 YFSETQ. CDR3 loop: CASSLHFNEQFF. CDR3 in DNA: TGCGCCAGCAGCCTACACTTCAATGAGCAGTTCTTC.

This clonotype was seen a handful of times. The chain joins TRBV7-9 to TRBJ2-5; D is unclear. V gave up 5 bases and J gave up 2 bases, with 9 bases separating them. The CDR3 runs to 13 residues. Germline CDR1 is SEHNR and CDR2 is FQNEAQ (reference sequence). The CDR3 sequence is CASSISVQETQYF. Written as DNA, the CDR3 is TGTGCCAGCAGCATAAGCGTACAAGAGACCCAGTACTTC. The full variable domain, in which reference TRBV7-9 and TRBJ2-5 provide the parts outside the CDR3, is DTGVSQNPRHKITKRGQNVTFRCDPISEHNRLYWYRQTLGQGPEFLTYFQNEAQLEKSRLLSDRFSAERPKGSFSTLEIQRTEQGDSAMYLCASSISVQETQYFGPGTRLLVL.

This chain joins TRBV11-3 and TRBJ2-3, with TRBD2 matching 15 bases. Germline CDR1 reads SGHNT; CDR2 reads YENEEA. The CDR3 extends over 16 amino acids. V lost 2 bases to trimming and J lost 4 bases; unmatched junction nucleotides: 1. The CDR3 loop is CASSLRTSGGADTQYF. The DNA of the CDR3 is TGTGCCAGCAGCTTAAGGACTAGCGGGGGGGCAGATACGCAGTATTTT. Full variable domain (rest looked up from reference TRBV11-3 and TRBJ2-3): EAGVVQSPRYKIIEKKQPVAFWCNPISGHNTLYWYLQNLGQGPELLIRYENEEAVDDSQLPKDRFSAERLKGVDSTLKIQPAELGDSAVYLCASSLRTSGGADTQYFGPGTRLTVL.

The gene calls are TRBV29-1 and TRBJ2-5; 11 nucleotides align to TRBD1. The V gene's germline CDR1 is SQVTM and CDR2 ANQGSEA. Unmatched junction bases numbered 1, after V lost 3 bases and J lost 4 bases. This CDR3 region has 13 residues. CDR3 residues: CSVEDRGRETQYF. In nucleotides, the CDR3 is TGCAGCGTTGAGGACAGGGGGCGAGAGACCCAGTACTTC.

This clonotype was seen a few times. J is TRBJ2-7 and V is TRBV5-1; 8 positions agree with TRBD1. V lost 7 bases to trimming and J lost 2 bases; unmatched junction nucleotides: 8. The CDR3 has 14 residues. From germline, CDR1 is SGHRS and CDR2 YFSETQ. The CDR3 reads CASSITGGPYEQYF. The CDR3 DNA reads TGCGCCAGCTCGATAACAGGGGGACCCTACGAGCAGTACTTC.

This clonotype occurred a few times. This chain connects TRBV4-1 to TRBJ2-1, with TRBD2 matching 10 bases. Germline V lookup: CDR1 MGHRA, CDR2 YSYEKL. The V segment lost 7 bases and the J segment 15 bases; nucleotides outside the gene matches: 12. CDR3 length: 13 amino acids. For the CDR3, the DNA is TGCGCCAGCAATACTCCGGGGACTAGCGCCCCGTTCTTC. Translated: CASNTPGTSAPFF.

CDR3 coding DNA: TGTGCCAGCACCCCTGAAGGCTACCTGAACACTGAAGCTTTCTTT. Translating gives CASTPEGYLNTEAFF. The chain uses TRBV3-1 and TRBJ1-1; D is unclear. Trimming shortened V by 7 bases and J by 0 bases, and 15 bases separated the two germline ends. In germline, CDR1 is LGHDT, CDR2 YNNKEL (reference sequence). The CDR3 loop spans 15 amino acids.

This chain connects TRBV7-2 to TRBJ2-5; possible D gene TRBD1, 6 bases. This CDR3 spans 16 amino acids. In germline, CDR1 is SGHTA, CDR2 FQGNSA. V lost 5 bases and J 0 bases, leaving 16 bases between the germline ends. The chain's CDR3 is CASSTKHGTYQETQYF. The CDR3 DNA is TGTGCCAGCAGCACAAAACACGGGACATACCAAGAGACCCAGTACTTC.

This clonotype came up a few times. CDR3: CASSVGIRGGGPDTQYF. The CDR3 DNA reads as TGTGCCAGCAGCGTAGGTATCAGGGGTGGCGGCCCAGATACGCAGTATTTT. The rearrangement links TRBV9 to TRBJ2-3, with a tentative D call TRBD1 (6 bases). This CDR3 has 17 residues. The germline V and J ends were trimmed by 0 bases and 4 bases, with 18 bases remaining between them. The germline CDR1 and CDR2 sequences are SGDLS and YYNGEE.

The chain is built from TRBV5-1 and TRBJ2-5; TRBD2 is a possible D gene (7 bases). CDR3 length: 14 amino acids. With 2 bases removed from V and 4 bases from J, the gap between germline ends came to 12 bases. The V gene's germline CDR1 is SGHRS and CDR2 YFSETQ. The CDR3 protein is CASSFAGALETQYF. The DNA for the CDR3 is TGCGCCAGCAGCTTCGCGGGGGCCCTAGAGACCCAGTACTTC.

This clonotype appeared many times. This rearrangement joins TRBV18 to TRBJ2-5; 9 bases align to TRBD1. With 8 bases clipped from V and 3 bases from J, the junction kept 7 bases outside the gene matches. Looked up from germline, CDR1 is KGHSH and CDR2 is LQKENI. The CDR3 runs 14 residues. CDR3 sequence (DNA): TGTGCCAGCAGCCCTTGGACAGGGGAAGAGACCCAGTACTTC. It encodes CASSPWTGEETQYF.

This chain uses TRBV28 with TRBJ2-1; 11 nucleotides line up with TRBD1. Trimming removed 5 bases from V and 7 bases from J; junction bases left unmatched: 10. This CDR3 is built from 16 residues. CDR1 and CDR2 (germline): MDHEN, SYDVKM. The CDR3 spells CASSTQGQGARNEQFF. Here the CDR3 DNA reads TGTGCCAGCAGTACTCAAGGACAGGGGGCGCGGAATGAGCAGTTCTTC.

This clonotype was picked up a small number of times. The rearrangement joins TRBV7-3 to TRBJ2-3, with D unresolved. This CDR3 contains 16 residues. Germline V gene lookup returns CDR1 SGHTA and CDR2 FQGTGA. The V gene lost 5 bases and the J gene lost 3 bases, with 18 bases spanning the gap. Here the CDR3 reads CASSLGKNAQTDTQYF. CDR3 coding DNA: TGTGCCAGCAGCCTTGGGAAGAATGCTCAAACAGATACGCAGTATTTT.

The V call is TRBV7-9, the J call TRBJ2-5; the match to TRBD2 covers 10 bases. The CDR3 has 16 amino acids. The V and J ends lost 6 bases and 0 bases, in that order; junction bases with no gene match: 7. Germline assignment: CDR1 SEHNR and CDR2 FQNEAQ (reference sequence). The DNA of the CDR3 is TGTGCCAGCAGTCAAGCGGGGGGGCAGTACCAAGAGACCCAGTACTTC. Its protein product is CASSQAGGQYQETQYF.

Here the CDR3 reads CASSYSIRVIDQPQHF. The CDR3 DNA reads TGTGCCAGCAGTTACTCGATCAGGGTCATTGATCAGCCCCAGCATTTT. The chain uses TRBV6-6 and TRBJ1-5; D may be TRBD1 (5 bases). The CDR3 is 16 amino acids. The V gene's germline CDR1 is MNHNY and CDR2 SVGAGI (reference sequence). Deletions cut 0 bases from V and 5 bases from J, with 14 bases between.

This clonotype was detected only a few times. V is TRBV20-1 and J is TRBJ1-6; 9 nucleotides align to TRBD1. This CDR3 spans 14 amino acids. Germline CDR1 is DFQATT and CDR2 is SNEGSKA (reference sequence). V lost 5 bases and J lost 7; bases outside the gene matches: 6. The CDR3 coding sequence is TGCAGTGCTCACGGACAGGGGTGGAATTCACCCCTCCACTTT. Its translation is CSAHGQGWNSPLHF.